Listed here is a single T cell receptor (beta chain). Source study methods: Estimated nucleated cell counts came from reference gene primer amplification. The data were produced by immunoSEQ multiplex PCR, yet TCRdb's version contains in-frame clones alone and is incomplete. The DNA was the basis for D and trimming; V, J and clone size are from that table. The sample carries hundreds of thousands of clones, 89% recorded once. This record belongs to a study of blood T cell repertoires in COVID-19. Turning to the study itself: Acute-phase and convalescent COVID-19 samples originated in the United States, Italy and Spain. From T cells, B-cell-depleted T cells, or PBMCs came the material, which was cDNA or gDNA.

Germline CDR1 is MDHEN and CDR2 is SYDVKM. With 5 bases removed from V and 10 bases from J, the gap between germline ends came to 18 bases. CDR3 length: 15 residues. The V call is TRBV28, the J call TRBJ1-6; possibly TRBD1 for D (6 bases). This clonotype was obtained from a man in his forties with acute or convalescent COVID-19. Sequences were obtained from peripheral blood. CDR3: CASSPPPGARSPLHF. CDR3 sequence (DNA): TGTGCCAGCAGTCCCCCCCCAGGGGCGAGATCACCCCTCCACTTT.